This section outlines one T cell receptor (beta chain) sequence together with its context. Between the trimmed V and J ends, which lost 0 bases and 0 bases, there was a span of 12 bases. From germline, CDR1 is ENHRY and CDR2 SYGVKD. This CDR3 is 17 amino acids long. This sample was taken from a study of OX40 agonist ivuxolimab in advanced cancers. Produced via immunoSEQ multiplex PCR; TCRdb's table is partial and in-frame only. The data show about 81,000 clones, with approximately 79% seen just once and 6% to 8.5% held by the top ten. The specimen comprised CD4+ or CD8+ T cells sorted from blood, sampled in a trial of the OX40 agonist ivuxolimab. This chain connects TRBV10-3 to TRBJ1-5; TRBD1 might be the D (5 bases). The TCR comes from an adult with an advanced solid tumor such as melanoma, head and neck, liver or kidney cancer. CDR3 sequence: CAISESEGIGSNQPQHF. The CDR3 DNA is TGTGCCATCAGTGAGTCTGAGGGGATTGGTAGCAATCAGCCCCAGCATTTT.